Listed here are 10 T cell receptor beta chains from one sample, sequenced in a study of response to subunit inactivated influenza vaccine. One entry per CDR3 protein results from TCRdb running MiXCR on the RT-PCR reads. The data hold just under 550,000 distinct CDR3 sequences, with roughly 25% observed a single time. These data also featured in a second study, about T cells expressing NK-cell markers. According to that study: In generating TCR beta cDNA, 5'RACE template switching with UMIs was used.

The input for sequencing was CD4+ T cells sorted from PBMCs, taken 11 to 12 days after vaccination. The receptors originated from a middle-aged man who received an inactivated influenza vaccine.

The chain recombines TRBV11-3 with TRBJ2-1, with D possibly matching TRBD2 (7 bases). This CDR3 is built from 12 residues. The germline V gene has CDR1 SGHNT and CDR2 YENEEA. Deletions cut 8 bases from V and 9 bases from J, with 14 bases between. CDR3 DNA: TGTGCCAGCGGGACGGGGGGCGGTGAGCAGTTCTTC. Amino acid sequence: CASGTGGGEQFF.

The V call is TRBV28, the J call TRBJ1-6; 9 bases are shared with TRBD1. Germline V CDR1 and CDR2: MDHEN, SYDVKM. V was clipped by 8 bases and J by 11 bases; unmatched bases: 10. CDR3 size: 14 residues. The CDR3 coding sequence is TGTGCCAGCGTCCCGGGACAGGGCTCGACACCCCTCCACTTT. Its translation is CASVPGQGSTPLHF. Together with reference TRBV28 and TRBJ1-6, the CDR3 gives the full variable domain: DVKVTQSSRYLVKRTGEKVFLECVQDMDHENMFWYRQDPGLGLRLIYFSYDVKMKEKGDIPEGYSVSREKKERFSLILESASTNQTSMYLCASVPGQGSTPLHFGNGTRLTVT.

The rearrangement joins TRBV27 to TRBJ1-6, with 8 nucleotides matching TRBD1. With 8 bases clipped from V and 3 bases from J, the junction kept 6 bases outside the gene matches. CDR1 MNHEY and CDR2 SMNVEV come from the germline V gene (reference sequence). This CDR3 region has 15 residues. The CDR3 is CASRLQGDYNSPLHF. CDR3 in DNA: TGTGCCAGCCGCCTACAGGGGGACTATAATTCACCCCTCCACTTT.

The CDR3 DNA sequence: TGTGCCAGCAGCTCGGACATGAACACCGGGGAGCTGTTTTTT. Encoded protein: CASSSDMNTGELFF. This chain links TRBV7-9 with TRBJ2-2, with D possibly matching TRBD1 (5 bases). The length of the CDR3 is 14 residues. With 4 bases removed from V and 1 base from J, the gap between germline ends came to 7 bases. Germline CDR1 is SEHNR and CDR2 is FQNEAQ (reference sequence).

The chain employs TRBV3-1 and TRBJ2-3; TRBD2 matches 9 bases. Unmatched junction bases numbered 6, after V lost 0 bases and J lost 5 bases. Germline loops: CDR1 LGHDT, CDR2 YNNKEL (reference sequence). This CDR3 has 16 amino acids. CDR3: CASSQDIAGVGDTQYF. The CDR3 DNA reads as TGTGCCAGCAGCCAAGATATAGCGGGGGTAGGAGATACGCAGTATTTT.

The chain is built from TRBV20-1 and TRBJ2-1; 8 bases map to TRBD2. The CDR3 consists of 14 residues. Germline V gene lookup returns CDR1 DFQATT and CDR2 SNEGSKA (reference sequence). J lost 2 bases, V lost 5 bases, and 5 bases had no gene match. The CDR3 is CSAPRTSTYNEQFF. The CDR3 bases are TGCAGTGCTCCCCGGACTAGCACCTACAATGAGCAGTTCTTC.

This clonotype has only a few counts. V and J are TRBV4-2 and TRBJ2-3, with a tentative D call TRBD1 (5 bases). The CDR3 sequence is 14 residues long. Deletions cut 5 bases from V and 2 bases from J, with 11 bases between. Per the germline V gene, CDR1 is LGHNA and CDR2 is YNFKEQ. The CDR3 DNA reads as TGTGCCAGCAGCTCTGACAGCGCCACAGATACGCAGTATTTT. Encoded protein: CASSSDSATDTQYF.

This chain uses TRBV20-1 with TRBJ1-6; D ambiguous. Between the trimmed V and J ends, which lost 6 bases and 10 bases, there was a span of 13 bases. Per the germline V gene, CDR1 is DFQATT and CDR2 is SNEGSKA (reference sequence). The CDR3 is made up of 12 amino acids. Here the CDR3 reads CSALIPGSPLHF. The CDR3, as DNA: TGCAGTGCCCTCATCCCTGGCTCACCCCTCCACTTT.

In its sample, this clonotype was seen a few times. V is TRBV21-1 and J is TRBJ2-5; TRBD1, the table's D call, was not compared with the DNA. TRBV21-1 constitutes a pseudogene. The CDR3 totals 15 residues. DNA for the CDR3: TGTGCCAGCAGCACCCCAAGACAGGGTCAAGAGACCCAGTACTTC. Protein sequence: CASSTPRQGQETQYF.

V and J are TRBV19 and TRBJ2-4; D ambiguous. The germline V gene encodes CDR1 LNHDA and CDR2 SQIVND (reference sequence). The CDR3 consists of 14 residues. V lost 8 bases and J lost 1, with 12 bases in between. The CDR3 bases are TGTGCCAGTCGCCATCTTGGGGCCAAAAACATTCAGTACTTC. Encoded protein: CASRHLGAKNIQYF.